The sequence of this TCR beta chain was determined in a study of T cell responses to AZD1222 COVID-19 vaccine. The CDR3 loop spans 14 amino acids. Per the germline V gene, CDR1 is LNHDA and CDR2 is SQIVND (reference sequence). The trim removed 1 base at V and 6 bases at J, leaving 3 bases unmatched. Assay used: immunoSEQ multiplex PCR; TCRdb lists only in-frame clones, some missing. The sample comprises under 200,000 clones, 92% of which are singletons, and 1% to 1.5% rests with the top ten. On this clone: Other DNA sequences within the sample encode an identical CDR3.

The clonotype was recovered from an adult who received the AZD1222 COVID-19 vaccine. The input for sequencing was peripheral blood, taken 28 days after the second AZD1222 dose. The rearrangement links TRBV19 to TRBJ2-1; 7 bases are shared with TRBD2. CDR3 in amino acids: CASSIVPGGNEQFF. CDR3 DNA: TGTGCCAGTAGTATAGTACCGGGGGGCAATGAGCAGTTCTTC. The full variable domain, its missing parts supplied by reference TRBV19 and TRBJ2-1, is DGGITQSPKYLFRKEGQNVTLSCEQNLNHDAMYWYRQDPGQGLRLIYYSQIVNDFQKGDIAEGYSVSREKKESFPLTVTSAQKNPTAFYLCASSIVPGGNEQFFGPGTRLTVL.